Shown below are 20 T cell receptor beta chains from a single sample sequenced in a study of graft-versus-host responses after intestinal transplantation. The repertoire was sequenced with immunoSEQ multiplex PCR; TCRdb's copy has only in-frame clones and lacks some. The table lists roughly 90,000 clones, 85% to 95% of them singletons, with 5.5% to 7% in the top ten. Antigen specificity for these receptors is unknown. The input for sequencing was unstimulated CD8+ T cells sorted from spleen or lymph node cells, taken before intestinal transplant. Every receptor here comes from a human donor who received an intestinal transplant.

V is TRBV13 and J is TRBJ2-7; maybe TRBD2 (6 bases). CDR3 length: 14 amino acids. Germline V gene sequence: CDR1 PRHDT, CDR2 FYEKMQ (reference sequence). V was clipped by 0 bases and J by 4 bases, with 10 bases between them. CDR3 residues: CASSLGLGGYEQYF. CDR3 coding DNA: TGTGCCAGCAGCTTAGGCCTTGGGGGGTACGAGCAGTACTTC. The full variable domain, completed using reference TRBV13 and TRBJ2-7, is AAGVIQSPRHLIKEKRETATLKCYPIPRHDTVYWYQQGPGQDPQFLISFYEKMQSDKGSIPDRFSAQQFSDYHSELNMSSLELGDSALYFCASSLGLGGYEQYFGPGTRLTVT.

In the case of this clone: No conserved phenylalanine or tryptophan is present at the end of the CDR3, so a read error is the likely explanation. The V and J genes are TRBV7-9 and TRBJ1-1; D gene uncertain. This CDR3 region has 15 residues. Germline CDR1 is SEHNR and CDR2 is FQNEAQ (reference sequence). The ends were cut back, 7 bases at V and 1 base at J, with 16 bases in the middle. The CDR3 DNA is TGTGCCAGCACCTTCCCTCCAGGAAGGAACACTGAAGCTTTCCTT. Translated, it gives CASTFPPGRNTEAFL.

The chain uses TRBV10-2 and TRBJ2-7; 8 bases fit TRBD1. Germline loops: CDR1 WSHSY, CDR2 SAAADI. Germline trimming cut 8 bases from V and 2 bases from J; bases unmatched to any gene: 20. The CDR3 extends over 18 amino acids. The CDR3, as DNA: TGCGCCAGCGGGACCCGGGACAGGAGAATCTTCTTTCCCTACGAGCAGTACTTC. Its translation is CASGTRDRRIFFPYEQYF.

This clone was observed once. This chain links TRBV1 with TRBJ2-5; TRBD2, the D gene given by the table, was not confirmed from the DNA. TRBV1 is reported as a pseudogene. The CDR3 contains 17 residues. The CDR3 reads CTSSRRLAGTHPREQYF. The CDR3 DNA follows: TGCACCAGCAGCCGCCGACTAGCGGGGACACACCCTCGGGAGCAGTACTTC.

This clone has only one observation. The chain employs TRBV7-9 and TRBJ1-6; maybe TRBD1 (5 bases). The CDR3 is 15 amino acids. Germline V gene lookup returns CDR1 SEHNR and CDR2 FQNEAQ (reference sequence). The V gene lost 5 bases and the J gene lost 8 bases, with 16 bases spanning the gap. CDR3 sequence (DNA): TGTGCCAGCAGCCCAGAGGGGACGGCCTATTCACCCCTCCACTTT. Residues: CASSPEGTAYSPLHF.

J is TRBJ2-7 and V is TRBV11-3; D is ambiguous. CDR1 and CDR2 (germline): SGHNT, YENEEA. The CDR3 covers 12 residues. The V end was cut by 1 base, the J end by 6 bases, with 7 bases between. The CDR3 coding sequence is TGTGCCAGCAGCTTAGGGCTAGGCGAGCAGTACTTC. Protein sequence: CASSLGLGEQYF. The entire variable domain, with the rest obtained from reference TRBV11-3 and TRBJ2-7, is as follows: EAGVVQSPRYKIIEKKQPVAFWCNPISGHNTLYWYLQNLGQGPELLIRYENEEAVDDSQLPKDRFSAERLKGVDSTLKIQPAELGDSAVYLCASSLGLGEQYFGPGTRLTVT.

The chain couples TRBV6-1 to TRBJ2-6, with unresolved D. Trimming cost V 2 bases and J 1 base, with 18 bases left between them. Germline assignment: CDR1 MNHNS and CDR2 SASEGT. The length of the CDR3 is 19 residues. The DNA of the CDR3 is TGTGCCAGCAGTGAACCGGCCACGATTAGGGTTTCTGGGGCCAACGTCCTGACTTTC. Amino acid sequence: CASSEPATIRVSGANVLTF.

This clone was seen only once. Here the CDR3 DNA reads TGTGCCAGCAGTAGCCAGGGGGCTGGCGAGCAGTACTTC. It specifies CASSSQGAGEQYF. The rearrangement uses TRBV27 and TRBJ2-7, with 8 bases lining up with TRBD1. The ends lost 5 bases at V and 6 bases at J; junction bases unmatched: 6. Germline V CDR1 and CDR2: MNHEY, SMNVEV (reference sequence). The CDR3 has 13 residues.

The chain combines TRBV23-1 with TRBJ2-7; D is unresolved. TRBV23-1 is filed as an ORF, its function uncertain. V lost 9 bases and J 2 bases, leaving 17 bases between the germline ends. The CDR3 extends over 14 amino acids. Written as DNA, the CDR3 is TGCGCCAGGCCTCCCGCTCCCATAACCTACGAGCAGTACTTC. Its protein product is CARPPAPITYEQYF.

CDR3 in amino acids: CASSHPLYNEQFF. The CDR3 nucleotides are TGCGCCAGCAGTCACCCCCTATACAATGAGCAGTTCTTC. The chain uses TRBV5-1 and TRBJ2-1; no firm D call. Trimming took 5 bases from V and 4 from J, leaving 10 bases between them. The CDR3 covers 13 residues. CDR1 is SGHRS and CDR2 is YFSETQ in the germline V gene.

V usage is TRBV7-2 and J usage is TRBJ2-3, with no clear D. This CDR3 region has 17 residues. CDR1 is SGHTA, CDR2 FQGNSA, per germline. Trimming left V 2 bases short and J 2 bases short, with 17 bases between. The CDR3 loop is CASSLLKWLTSTDTQYF. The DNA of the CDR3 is TGTGCCAGCAGCTTACTTAAGTGGTTAACCTCCACAGATACGCAGTATTTT. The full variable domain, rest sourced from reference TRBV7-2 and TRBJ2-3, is GAGVSQSPSNKVTEKGKDVELRCDPISGHTALYWYRQSLGQGLEFLIYFQGNSAPDKSGLPSDRFSAERTGGSVSTLTIQRTQQEDSAVYLCASSLLKWLTSTDTQYFGPGTRLTVL.

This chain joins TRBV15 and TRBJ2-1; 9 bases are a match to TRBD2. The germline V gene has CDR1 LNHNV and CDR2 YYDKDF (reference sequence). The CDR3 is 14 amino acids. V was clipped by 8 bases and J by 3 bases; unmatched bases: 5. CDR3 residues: CATGRLAVYNEQFF. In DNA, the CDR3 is TGTGCCACCGGACGACTAGCGGTCTACAATGAGCAGTTCTTC.

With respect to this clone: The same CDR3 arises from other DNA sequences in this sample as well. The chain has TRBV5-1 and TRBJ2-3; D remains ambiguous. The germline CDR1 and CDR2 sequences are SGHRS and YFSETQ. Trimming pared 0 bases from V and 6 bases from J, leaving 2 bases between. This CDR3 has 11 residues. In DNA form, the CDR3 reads TGCGCCAGCAGCTTGGGGGATACGCAGTATTTT. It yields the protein CASSLGDTQYF. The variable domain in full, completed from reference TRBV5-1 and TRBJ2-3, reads KAGVTQTPRYLIKTRGQQVTLSCSPISGHRSVSWYQQTPGQGLQFLFEYFSETQRNKGNFPGRFSGRQFSNSRSEMNVSTLELGDSALYLCASSLGDTQYFGPGTRLTVL.

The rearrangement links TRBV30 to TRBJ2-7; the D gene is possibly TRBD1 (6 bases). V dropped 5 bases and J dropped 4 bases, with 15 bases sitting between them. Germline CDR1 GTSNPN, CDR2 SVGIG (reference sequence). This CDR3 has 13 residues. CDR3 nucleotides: TGTGCCTGGTCCCCCTTCACAGGGTACGAGCAGTACTTC. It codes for CAWSPFTGYEQYF.

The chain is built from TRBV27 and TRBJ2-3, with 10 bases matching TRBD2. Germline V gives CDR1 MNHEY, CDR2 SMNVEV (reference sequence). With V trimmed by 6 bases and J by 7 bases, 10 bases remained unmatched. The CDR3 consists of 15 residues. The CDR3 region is CASRVTSGEAYTQYF. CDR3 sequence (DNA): TGTGCCAGCAGGGTCACTAGCGGGGAAGCTTATACGCAGTATTTT.

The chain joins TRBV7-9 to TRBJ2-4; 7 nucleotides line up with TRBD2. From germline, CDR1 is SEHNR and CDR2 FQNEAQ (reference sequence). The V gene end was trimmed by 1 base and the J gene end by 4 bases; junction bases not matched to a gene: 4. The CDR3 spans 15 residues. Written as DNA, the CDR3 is TGTGCCAGCAGCTTAGTGATGGGGGGGAAAAACATTCAGTACTTC. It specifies CASSLVMGGKNIQYF.

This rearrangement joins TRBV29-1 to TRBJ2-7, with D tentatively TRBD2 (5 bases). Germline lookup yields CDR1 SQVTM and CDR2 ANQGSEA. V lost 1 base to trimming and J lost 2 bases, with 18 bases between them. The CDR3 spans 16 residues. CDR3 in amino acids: CSVEGLSAIGTYEQYF. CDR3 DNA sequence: TGCAGCGTTGAAGGACTTAGCGCAATCGGTACCTACGAGCAGTACTTC.

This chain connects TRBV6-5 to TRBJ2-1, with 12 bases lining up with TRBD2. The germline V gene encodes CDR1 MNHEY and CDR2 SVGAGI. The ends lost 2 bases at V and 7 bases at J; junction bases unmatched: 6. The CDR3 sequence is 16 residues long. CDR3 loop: CASSYTTSGGWNEQFF. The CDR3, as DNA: TGTGCCAGCAGTTACACGACTAGCGGGGGCTGGAATGAGCAGTTCTTC.

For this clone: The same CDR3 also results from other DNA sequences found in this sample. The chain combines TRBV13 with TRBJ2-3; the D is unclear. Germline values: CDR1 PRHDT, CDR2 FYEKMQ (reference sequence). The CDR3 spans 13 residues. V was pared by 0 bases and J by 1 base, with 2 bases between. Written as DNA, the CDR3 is TGTGCCAGCAGCTTAGGAGGCACAGATACGCAGTATTTT. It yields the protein CASSLGGTDTQYF. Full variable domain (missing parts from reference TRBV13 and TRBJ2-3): AAGVIQSPRHLIKEKRETATLKCYPIPRHDTVYWYQQGPGQDPQFLISFYEKMQSDKGSIPDRFSAQQFSDYHSELNMSSLELGDSALYFCASSLGGTDTQYFGPGTRLTVL.

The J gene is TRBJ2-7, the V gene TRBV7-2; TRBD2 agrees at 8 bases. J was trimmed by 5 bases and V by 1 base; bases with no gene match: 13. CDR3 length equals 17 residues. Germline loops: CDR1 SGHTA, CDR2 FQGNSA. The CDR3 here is CASSLDGLASLGDEQYF. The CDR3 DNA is TGTGCCAGCAGCTTAGACGGACTAGCATCGTTAGGGGACGAGCAGTACTTC. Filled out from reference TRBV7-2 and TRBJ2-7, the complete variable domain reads GAGVSQSPSNKVTEKGKDVELRCDPISGHTALYWYRQSLGQGLEFLIYFQGNSAPDKSGLPSDRFSAERTGGSVSTLTIQRTQQEDSAVYLCASSLDGLASLGDEQYFGPGTRLTVT.